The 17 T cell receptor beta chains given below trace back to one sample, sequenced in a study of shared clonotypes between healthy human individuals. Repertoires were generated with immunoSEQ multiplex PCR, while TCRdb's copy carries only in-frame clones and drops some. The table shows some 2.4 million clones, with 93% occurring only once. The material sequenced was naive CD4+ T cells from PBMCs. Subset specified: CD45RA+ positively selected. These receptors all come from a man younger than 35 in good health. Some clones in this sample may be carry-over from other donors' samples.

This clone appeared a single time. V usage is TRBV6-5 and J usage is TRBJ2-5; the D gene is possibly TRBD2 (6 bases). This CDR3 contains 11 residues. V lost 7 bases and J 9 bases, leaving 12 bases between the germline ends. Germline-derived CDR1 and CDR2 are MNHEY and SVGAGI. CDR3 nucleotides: TGTGCCAGCACCAACGGGGAGGCCCAGTACTTC. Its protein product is CASTNGEAQYF.

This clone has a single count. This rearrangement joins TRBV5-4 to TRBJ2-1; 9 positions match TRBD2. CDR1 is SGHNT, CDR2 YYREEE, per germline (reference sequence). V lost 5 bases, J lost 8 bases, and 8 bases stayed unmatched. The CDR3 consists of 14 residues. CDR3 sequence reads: CASSSSGGRDEQFF. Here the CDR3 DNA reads TGTGCCAGCAGTTCCAGCGGGGGGCGCGATGAGCAGTTCTTC.

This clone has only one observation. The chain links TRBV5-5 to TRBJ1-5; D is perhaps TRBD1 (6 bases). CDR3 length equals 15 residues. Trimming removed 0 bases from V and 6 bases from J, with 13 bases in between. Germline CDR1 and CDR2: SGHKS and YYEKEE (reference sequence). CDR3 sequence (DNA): TGTGCCAGCAGCTTGGGGCAGGGGACGTTTCAGCCCCAGCATTTT. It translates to CASSLGQGTFQPQHF.

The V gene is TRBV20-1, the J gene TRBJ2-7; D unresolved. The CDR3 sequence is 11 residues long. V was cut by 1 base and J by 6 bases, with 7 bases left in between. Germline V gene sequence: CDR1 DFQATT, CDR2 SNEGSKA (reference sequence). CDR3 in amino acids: CSARGWVEQYF. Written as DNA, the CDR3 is TGCAGTGCTAGAGGTTGGGTCGAGCAGTACTTC.

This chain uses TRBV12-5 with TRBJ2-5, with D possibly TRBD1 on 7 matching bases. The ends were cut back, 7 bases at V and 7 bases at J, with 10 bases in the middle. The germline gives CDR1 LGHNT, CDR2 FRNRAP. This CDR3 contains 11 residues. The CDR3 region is CASAQGGTQYF. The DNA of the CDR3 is TGTGCTAGTGCGCAGGGGGGGACCCAGTACTTC.

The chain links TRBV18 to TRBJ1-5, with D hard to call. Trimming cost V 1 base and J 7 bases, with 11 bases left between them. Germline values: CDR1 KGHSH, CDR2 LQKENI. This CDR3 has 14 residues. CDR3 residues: CASSPREGGQPQHF. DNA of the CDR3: TGTGCCAGCTCACCACGGGAAGGAGGGCAGCCCCAGCATTTT.

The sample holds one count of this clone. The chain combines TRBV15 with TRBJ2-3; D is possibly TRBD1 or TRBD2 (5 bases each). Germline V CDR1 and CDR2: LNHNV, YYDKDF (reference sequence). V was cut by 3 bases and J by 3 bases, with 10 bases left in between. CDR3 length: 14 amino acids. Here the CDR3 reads CATSRGVGTDTQYF. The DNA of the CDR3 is TGTGCCACCAGCAGGGGGGTAGGGACAGATACGCAGTATTTT.

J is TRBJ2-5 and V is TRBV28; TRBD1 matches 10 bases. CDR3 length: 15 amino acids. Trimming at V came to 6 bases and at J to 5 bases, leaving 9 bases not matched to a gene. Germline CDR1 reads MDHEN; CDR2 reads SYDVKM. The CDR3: CASSTAGTGEETQYF. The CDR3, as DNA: TGTGCCAGCAGCACGGCGGGGACAGGGGAGGAGACCCAGTACTTC.

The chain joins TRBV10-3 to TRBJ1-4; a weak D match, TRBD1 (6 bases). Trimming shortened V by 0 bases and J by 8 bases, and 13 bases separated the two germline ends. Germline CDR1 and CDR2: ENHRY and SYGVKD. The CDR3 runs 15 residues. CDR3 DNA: TGTGCCATCAGTGAGTCGGGGGCCTTAAGGGAAAAACTGTTTTTT. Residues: CAISESGALREKLFF.

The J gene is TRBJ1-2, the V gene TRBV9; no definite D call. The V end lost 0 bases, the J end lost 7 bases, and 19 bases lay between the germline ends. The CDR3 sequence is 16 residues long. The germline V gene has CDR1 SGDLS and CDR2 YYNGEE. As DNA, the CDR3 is TGTGCCAGCAGCGTAGTAGACGACCCGGGGAGTAGTGGCTACACCTTC. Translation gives CASSVVDDPGSSGYTF.

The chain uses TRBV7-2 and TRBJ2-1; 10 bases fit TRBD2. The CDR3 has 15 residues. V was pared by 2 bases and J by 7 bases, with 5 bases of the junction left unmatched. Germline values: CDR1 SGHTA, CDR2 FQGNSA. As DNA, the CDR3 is TGTGCCAGCAGCTTACTAGCGGGAGTTATTAATGAGCAGTTCTTC. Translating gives CASSLLAGVINEQFF.

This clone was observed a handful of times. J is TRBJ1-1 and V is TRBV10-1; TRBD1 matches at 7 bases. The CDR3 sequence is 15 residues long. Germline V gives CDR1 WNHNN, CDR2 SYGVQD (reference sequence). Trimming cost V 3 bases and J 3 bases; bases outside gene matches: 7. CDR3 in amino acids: CASSERITGDTEAFF. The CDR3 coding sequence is TGCGCCAGCAGTGAACGGATAACAGGGGACACTGAAGCTTTCTTT.

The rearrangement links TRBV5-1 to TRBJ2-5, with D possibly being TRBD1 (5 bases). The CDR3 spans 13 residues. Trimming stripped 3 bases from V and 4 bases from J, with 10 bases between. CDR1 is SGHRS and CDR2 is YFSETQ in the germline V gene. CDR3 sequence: CASSSQGRETQYF. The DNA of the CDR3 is TGCGCCAGCAGCTCCCAGGGCCGAGAGACCCAGTACTTC. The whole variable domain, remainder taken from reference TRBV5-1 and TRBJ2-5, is KAGVTQTPRYLIKTRGQQVTLSCSPISGHRSVSWYQQTPGQGLQFLFEYFSETQRNKGNFPGRFSGRQFSNSRSEMNVSTLELGDSALYLCASSSQGRETQYFGPGTRLLVL.

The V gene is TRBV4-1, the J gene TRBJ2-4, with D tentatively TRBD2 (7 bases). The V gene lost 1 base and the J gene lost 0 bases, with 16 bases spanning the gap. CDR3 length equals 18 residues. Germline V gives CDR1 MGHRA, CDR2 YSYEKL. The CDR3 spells CASSQGRGGALAKNIQYF. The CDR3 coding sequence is TGCGCCAGCAGCCAAGGAAGGGGGGGGGCACTAGCCAAAAACATTCAGTACTTC.

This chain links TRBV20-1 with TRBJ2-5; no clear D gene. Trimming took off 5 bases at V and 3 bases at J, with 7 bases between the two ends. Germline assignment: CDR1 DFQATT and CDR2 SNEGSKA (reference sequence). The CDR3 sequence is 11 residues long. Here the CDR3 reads CSAALEETQYF. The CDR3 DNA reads TGCAGTGCTGCTTTAGAAGAGACCCAGTACTTC.

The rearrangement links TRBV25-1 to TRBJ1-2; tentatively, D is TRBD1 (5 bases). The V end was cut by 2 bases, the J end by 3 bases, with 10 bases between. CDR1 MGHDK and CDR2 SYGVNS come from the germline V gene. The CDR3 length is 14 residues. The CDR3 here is CASSEKGWDYGYTF. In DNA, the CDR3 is TGTGCCAGCAGTGAAAAGGGGTGGGACTATGGCTACACCTTC.

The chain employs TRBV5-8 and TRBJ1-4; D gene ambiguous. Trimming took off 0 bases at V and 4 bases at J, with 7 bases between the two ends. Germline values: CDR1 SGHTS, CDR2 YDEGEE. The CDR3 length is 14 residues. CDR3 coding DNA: TGTGCCAGCAGCTTGGTGCACTTTAATGAAAAACTGTTTTTT. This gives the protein CASSLVHFNEKLFF.